This TCR beta chain was sequenced in a study of OX40 agonist ivuxolimab in advanced cancers. Study context: Ivuxolimab, which patients received intravenously every 2 weeks, was dosed at 0.01 to 10 mg/kg. Whole-study findings and limits: In a subset of nonresponders, normalized T-cell clonal expansion was also low.

The CDR3 has 16 residues. Trimming stripped 3 bases from V and 0 bases from J, with 15 bases between. CDR1 MGHRA and CDR2 YSYEKL come from the germline V gene. Libraries were prepared by immunoSEQ multiplex PCR; TCRdb keeps only in-frame clonotypes and omits some of them. The sample carries approximately 56,000 clones, about nine tenths recorded once. The sample holds a few counts of this clone. Antigen specificity is unknown. The TCR comes from an adult with an advanced solid tumor such as melanoma, head and neck, liver or kidney cancer. Here the sequenced sample was CD4+ or CD8+ T cells sorted from blood, taken in a trial of the OX40 agonist ivuxolimab. The chain joins TRBV4-1 to TRBJ2-7; D may be TRBD2 (6 bases). The CDR3 coding sequence is TGCGCCAGCAGCCAGACCCTAGCGCCTAGCTCCTACGAGCAGTACTTC. Translation: CASSQTLAPSSYEQYF.